The 9 T cell receptor beta chains below come from one sample, sequenced in a study of TIL therapy for anti-PD-1-resistant metastatic lung cancer (dated by TCRdb to the early 2020s). This sample's time point label indicates: pre-treatment sample, taken before nivolumab and TIL therapy. TCR beta CDR3 regions were amplified from genomic DNA by bias-controlled multiplex PCR with the immunoSEQ v3 hsTCRB kit. The immuneACCESS repertoire file appears here via TCRdb, limited to in-frame rearrangements. These files lack a portion of the clones; in checked studies, under half of the deficit traces to unresolved V genes, and the cause of the others is not known. This sample comprises just over 45,000 clones, 79% of them detected only once. About 15% of the sample is in the top ten clones. The input for sequencing was blood, taken at baseline. The receptors originated from a man in his sixties or seventies with non-small cell lung cancer.

This chain's CDR3 is CASSVGRGLAMLKGETQYF. CDR3 nucleotides: TGTGCCAGCAGCGTAGGAAGGGGACTAGCGATGTTGAAGGGGGAGACCCAGTACTTC. V gene TRBV9 combines with J gene TRBJ2-5; 10 nucleotides agree with TRBD2. Germline V gives CDR1 SGDLS, CDR2 YYNGEE. V was clipped by 0 bases and J by 5 bases; unmatched bases: 16. This CDR3 comprises 19 residues.

The chain has TRBV6-1 and TRBJ2-5; TRBD2 aligns across 8 bases. The CDR3 covers 16 residues. With 1 base clipped from V and 5 bases from J, the junction kept 9 bases outside the gene matches. The germline CDR1 and CDR2 sequences are MNHNS and SASEGT. The CDR3 protein is CASSEGQRESSETQYF. CDR3 bases: TGTGCCAGCAGTGAAGGGCAGCGGGAGTCCTCGGAGACCCAGTACTTC.

The gene calls are TRBV5-4 and TRBJ2-5, with D possibly matching TRBD2 (5 bases). Deletions cut 4 bases from V and 7 bases from J, with 14 bases between. Per germline, CDR1 SGHNT and CDR2 YYREEE (reference sequence). The CDR3 runs to 13 residues. The CDR3 DNA is TGTGCCAGCAGCACCTGGCGGGCGCGGACCCAGTACTTC. It codes for CASSTWRARTQYF.

The J gene is TRBJ2-7, the V gene TRBV4-1; TRBD1 matches 7 bases. Germline V CDR1 and CDR2: MGHRA, YSYEKL. The CDR3 totals 16 residues. J was trimmed by 0 bases and V by 0 bases; bases with no gene match: 5. The chain's CDR3 is CASSQEFGTASYEQYF. The DNA of the CDR3 is TGCGCCAGCAGCCAAGAGTTCGGGACAGCCTCCTACGAGCAGTACTTC.

This chain connects TRBV11-2 to TRBJ2-6; D may be TRBD1 (6 bases). There are 16 residues in the CDR3. V was trimmed by 5 bases and J by 0 bases, leaving 11 bases between them. CDR1 is SGHAT and CDR2 is FQNNGV in the germline V gene. The CDR3 here is CASSRGQISGANVLTF. In DNA form, the CDR3 reads TGTGCCAGCAGCCGTGGACAGATCTCTGGGGCCAACGTCCTGACTTTC.

This chain uses TRBV29-1 with TRBJ1-1, with D maybe TRBD1 (5 bases). The ends were cut back, 7 bases at V and 4 bases at J, with 16 bases in the middle. Germline V gives CDR1 SQVTM, CDR2 ANQGSEA. This CDR3 region has 13 residues. In nucleotides, the CDR3 is TGCAGCGGGGGGGAGGGAAGAGGCACTGAAGCTTTCTTT. This encodes CSGGEGRGTEAFF.

This clone was recorded only once. The chain links TRBV2 to TRBJ1-2; no clear D gene. From germline, CDR1 is SNHLY and CDR2 FYNNEI. Trimming cost V 3 bases and J 7 bases, with 12 bases left between them. The length of the CDR3 is 13 residues. The CDR3 DNA sequence: TGTGCCAGCAGTGAGGGCAGCCCTGCTGGCTACACCTTC. The encoded protein is CASSEGSPAGYTF.

The CDR3 DNA sequence: TGTGCCAGCAACCCGACCGGGGTAGAGAACACTGAAGCTTTCTTT. Translated: CASNPTGVENTEAFF. J is TRBJ1-1 and V is TRBV5-4; no definite D call. CDR1 is SGHNT and CDR2 is YYREEE in the germline V gene (reference sequence). The CDR3 spans 15 residues. V was shortened by 6 bases and J by 1 base, with 16 bases between the two germline ends.

The chain joins TRBV10-3 to TRBJ2-7; D uncertain. Per the germline V gene, CDR1 is ENHRY and CDR2 is SYGVKD. The V end was cut by 0 bases, the J end by 7 bases, with 7 bases between. The CDR3 covers 12 residues. The CDR3 sequence: CAISESTQEQYF. The CDR3 DNA reads as TGTGCCATCAGTGAGTCCACGCAGGAGCAGTACTTC.